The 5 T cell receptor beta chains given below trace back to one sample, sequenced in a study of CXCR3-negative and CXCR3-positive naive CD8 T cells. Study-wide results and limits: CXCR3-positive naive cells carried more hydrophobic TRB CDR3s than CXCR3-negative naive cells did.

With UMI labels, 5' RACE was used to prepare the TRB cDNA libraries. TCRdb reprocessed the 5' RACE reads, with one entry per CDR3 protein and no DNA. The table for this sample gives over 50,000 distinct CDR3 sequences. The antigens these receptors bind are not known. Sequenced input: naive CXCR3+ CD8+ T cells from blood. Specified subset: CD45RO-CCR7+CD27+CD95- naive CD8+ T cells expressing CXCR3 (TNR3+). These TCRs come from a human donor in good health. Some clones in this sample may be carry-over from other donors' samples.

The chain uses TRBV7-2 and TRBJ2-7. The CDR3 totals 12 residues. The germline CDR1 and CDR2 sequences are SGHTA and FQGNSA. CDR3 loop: CASSLLMGEQYF.

The CDR3 here is CASSVAGNTEAFF. The V and J genes are TRBV9 and TRBJ1-1. CDR1 is SGDLS and CDR2 is YYNGEE in the germline V gene. The CDR3 runs to 13 residues.

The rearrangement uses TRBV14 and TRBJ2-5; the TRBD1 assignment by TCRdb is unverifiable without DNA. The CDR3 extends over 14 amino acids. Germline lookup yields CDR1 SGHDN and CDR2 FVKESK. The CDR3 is CASSQPDRAETQYF.

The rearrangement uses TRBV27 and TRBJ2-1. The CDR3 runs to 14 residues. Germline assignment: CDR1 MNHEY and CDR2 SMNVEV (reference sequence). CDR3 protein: CASSLIGDYNEQFF.

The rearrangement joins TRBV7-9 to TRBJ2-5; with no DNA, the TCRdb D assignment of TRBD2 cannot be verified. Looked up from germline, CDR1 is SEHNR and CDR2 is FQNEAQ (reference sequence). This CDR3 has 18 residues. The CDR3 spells CASSLAASGPAYQETQYF.